This T cell receptor (beta chain) was recorded in a study of blood T cell repertoires in COVID-19. In the study overall: T cells, B-cell-depleted T cells, or PBMCs provided the cDNA or gDNA that served as material.

Profiled with immunoSEQ multiplex PCR; TCRdb holds only in-frame clones, not every one. This sample has roughly 260,000 clones, with roughly 86% found just once. A few counts support this clone. The CDR3 runs to 13 residues. J lost 7 bases, V lost 10 bases, and 9 bases had no gene match. Looked up from germline, CDR1 is ENHRY and CDR2 is SYGVKD. The chain joins TRBV10-3 to TRBJ2-2; 7 bases line up with TRBD2. What was sequenced was peripheral blood. This sequence was found in a woman in her thirties with COVID-19, enrolled during active disease. The DNA of the CDR3 is TGTGCCACGGGAGGAGGGGCCGTCGGGGAGCTGTTTTTT. It is translated as CATGGGAVGELFF.